Shown below are 17 T cell receptor beta chains from a single sample sequenced in a study of cytomegalovirus exposure and HLA in healthy donors. 60 Vbeta and 13 Jbeta primers were used in PCR. Libraries were prepared by immunoSEQ multiplex PCR; TCRdb keeps only in-frame clonotypes and omits some of them. The top ten clones hold 1% to 1.5% of a sample with about 130,000 clones, around 77% of them seen once. The sequenced material came from PBMCs. All receptors come from a man aged 45 to 65 in good health and CMV-seronegative.

This clone was picked up one time. The rearrangement uses TRBV7-9 and TRBJ2-5, with D possibly TRBD2 on 6 matching bases. Trimming left V 6 bases short and J 3 bases short, with 14 bases between. The V gene's germline CDR1 is SEHNR and CDR2 FQNEAQ (reference sequence). The CDR3 is 14 residues long. The CDR3 loop is CASSPSSGKETQYF. DNA of the CDR3: TGTGCCAGCAGTCCCAGTAGCGGTAAAGAGACCCAGTACTTC.

The chain links TRBV10-3 to TRBJ2-1; 11 bases are shared with TRBD2. This CDR3 contains 15 residues. The junction had 6 bases not matched to a gene; V was cut back by 8 bases and J by 3 bases. The germline V gene has CDR1 ENHRY and CDR2 SYGVKD. CDR3 nucleotides: TGTGCCATCCAAGGAACTAGCGGGAGCTACAATGAGCAGTTCTTC. This codes for CAIQGTSGSYNEQFF.

The rearrangement joins TRBV10-3 to TRBJ2-2, with 7 positions matching TRBD2. Germline assignment: CDR1 ENHRY and CDR2 SYGVKD. The J segment lost 4 bases and the V segment lost 4 bases, leaving 9 bases of the junction unmatched. This CDR3 spans 16 amino acids. The CDR3: CAISGGRRLPTGELFF. The CDR3 bases are TGTGCCATCAGTGGCGGGAGAAGGTTGCCCACCGGGGAGCTGTTTTTT.

The rearrangement uses TRBV6-1 and TRBJ2-5; 9 bases line up with TRBD1. Germline lookup yields CDR1 MNHNS and CDR2 SASEGT. The CDR3 loop spans 15 amino acids. V was pared by 4 bases and J by 5 bases, with 8 bases of the junction left unmatched. The DNA of the CDR3 is TGTGCCAGCAGTGCTGGAGGGACAGGGAGGGAGACCCAGTACTTC. This translates into CASSAGGTGRETQYF.

The V gene is TRBV2, the J gene TRBJ2-3, with unresolved D. Germline values: CDR1 SNHLY, CDR2 FYNNEI. V gave up 6 bases and J gave up 3 bases, with 4 bases separating them. CDR3 length: 11 residues. The CDR3 DNA sequence: TGTGCCAGCAGCTTGACAGATACGCAGTATTTT. Translated: CASSLTDTQYF.

The gene calls are TRBV14 and TRBJ2-3; 10 bases match TRBD2. The germline V gene encodes CDR1 SGHDN and CDR2 FVKESK. The length of the CDR3 is 16 residues. The ends lost 0 bases at V and 5 bases at J; junction bases unmatched: 5. The CDR3 sequence is CASSQELAGAEDTQYF. The DNA of the CDR3 is TGTGCCAGCAGCCAAGAGCTAGCGGGAGCGGAAGATACGCAGTATTTT.

This CDR3 reads CASSFEGAGTGELFF. The CDR3 DNA sequence: TGCGCCAGCAGCTTTGAGGGGGCGGGCACCGGGGAGCTGTTTTTT. The V and J genes are TRBV5-1 and TRBJ2-2, with 7 nucleotides matching TRBD1. From germline, CDR1 is SGHRS and CDR2 YFSETQ. The CDR3 is 15 residues long. V lost 2 bases and J lost 4; bases outside the gene matches: 5.

This chain uses TRBV2 with TRBJ1-3, with D possibly being TRBD1 (6 bases). The CDR3 contains 15 residues. Trimming cost V 5 bases and J 4 bases, with 15 bases left between them. The germline gives CDR1 SNHLY, CDR2 FYNNEI. The CDR3 DNA is TGTGCCAGCAGTCAACAGGGCGTCCGGGGAAACACCATATATTTT. It specifies CASSQQGVRGNTIYF. The complete variable domain, with remaining parts taken from reference TRBV2 and TRBJ1-3, reads EPEVTQTPSHQVTQMGQEVILRCVPISNHLYFYWYRQILGQKVEFLVSFYNNEISEKSEIFDDQFSVERPDGSNFTLKIRSTKLEDSAMYFCASSQQGVRGNTIYFGEGSWLTVV.

The chain links TRBV10-3 to TRBJ1-1; the match to TRBD1 covers 9 bases. V was clipped by 6 bases and J by 3 bases; unmatched bases: 5. Per the germline V gene, CDR1 is ENHRY and CDR2 is SYGVKD. CDR3 length: 14 residues. The CDR3 loop is CAIRGTGIDTEAFF. The DNA for the CDR3 is TGTGCCATCAGGGGGACAGGGATCGACACTGAAGCTTTCTTT.

The chain's CDR3 is CARSKTSGLAKNIQYF. The CDR3 DNA is TGTGCCAGAAGCAAGACTAGCGGATTAGCCAAAAACATTCAGTACTTC. The V call is TRBV5-3, the J call TRBJ2-4, with 9 bases fitting TRBD2. TRBV5-3 is an ORF, with its function uncertain. After removal of 4 bases from V and 0 bases from J, the junction contained 5 bases not matched to a gene. This CDR3 region has 16 residues.

The chain links TRBV6-6 to TRBJ2-2, with D hard to call. V was pared by 2 bases and J by 0 bases, with 7 bases between. Per germline, CDR1 MNHNY and CDR2 SVGAGI (reference sequence). This CDR3 has 15 amino acids. As DNA, the CDR3 is TGTGCCAGCAGTTACAGGAGCTCGAACACCGGGGAGCTGTTTTTT. Translation gives CASSYRSSNTGELFF.

The chain joins TRBV6-6 to TRBJ1-2; 7 bases align to TRBD1. Germline CDR1 MNHNY, CDR2 SVGAGI (reference sequence). The CDR3 runs 14 residues. The ends lost 4 bases at V and 8 bases at J; junction bases unmatched: 10. DNA of the CDR3: TGTGCCAGCAGTTCCGCGACAGGGCTTTGGGGCTACACCTTC. Its protein product is CASSSATGLWGYTF.

The J gene is TRBJ1-5, the V gene TRBV10-3, with D uncertain. Germline V CDR1 and CDR2: ENHRY, SYGVKD. Between the trimmed V and J ends, which lost 8 bases and 1 base, there was a span of 12 bases. CDR3 size: 14 residues. The CDR3 DNA reads TGTGCCATCCATCCGGGTACAAGCAATCAGCCCCAGCATTTT. It yields the protein CAIHPGTSNQPQHF.

This clone was observed once. The V and J genes are TRBV5-1 and TRBJ2-7; 11 bases line up with TRBD2. Germline assignment: CDR1 SGHRS and CDR2 YFSETQ. CDR3 length: 15 amino acids. J gave up 6 bases and V 4 bases, and 9 bases lay outside the gene matches. CDR3 sequence: CASSLPGLAAGEQYF. Here the CDR3 DNA reads TGCGCCAGCAGCCTCCCGGGACTAGCGGCGGGCGAGCAGTACTTC.

This sequence joins TRBV30 and TRBJ2-3; 8 nucleotides align to TRBD2. The germline gives CDR1 GTSNPN, CDR2 SVGIG (reference sequence). The CDR3 has 17 residues. The ends lost 2 bases at V and 5 bases at J; junction bases unmatched: 15. In DNA form, the CDR3 reads TGTGCCTGGAGTCTCGGGACTAGGGATCCCGTACTAGATACGCAGTATTTT. Amino acids: CAWSLGTRDPVLDTQYF.

V usage is TRBV6-5 and J usage is TRBJ1-2, with D unresolved. V lost 6 bases and J lost 4, with 12 bases in between. CDR3 length equals 13 residues. CDR1 and CDR2 (germline): MNHEY, SVGAGI. CDR3 sequence reads: CASSIDKTYGYTF. CDR3 bases: TGTGCCAGCAGCATCGACAAGACCTATGGCTACACCTTC.

This chain uses TRBV28 with TRBJ1-3; no reliable D call. This CDR3 has 15 amino acids. Deletions cut 7 bases from V and 4 bases from J, with 17 bases between. The germline CDR1 and CDR2 sequences are MDHEN and SYDVKM. As DNA, the CDR3 is TGTGCCAGCAAATGGTCGGTCGCAGCGGGAAACACCATATATTTT. Protein product: CASKWSVAAGNTIYF.